The source of this T cell receptor beta chain is a study of identical twins (dated by TCRdb to 2016 to 2017). Describing the broader study: The study deep-sequenced TCR alpha and beta repertoires from monozygotic twins, unrelated adults of various ages and cord blood to test whether fetal clonotypes persist. To rule out contamination, replicate twin experiments were performed at different times with different library preparation protocols.

V gives up 5 bases and J gives up 6 bases, and the segment between their germline ends measures 14 bases. Reading the germline V gene gives CDR1 ENHRY and CDR2 SYGVKD. The CDR3 spans 13 residues, from the cysteine through the phenylalanine. The CDR3 DNA has 39 bases and is translated from base 1. Turning to this clonotype: No antigen is known for it. No qualities accompany the bases; no much larger clone lies one base away.

What the work shows at the level of the full study, not this receptor alone: In monozygotic twins, out-of-frame TCR alpha sharing was systematically underestimated by recombination models, although the models agreed with sharing between unrelated individuals. Compared with coincidental sharing between unrelated individuals, an excess of low generation-probability sequences was observed among out-of-frame TCR alpha sequences shared between twins. Invariant T cells such as MAIT and iNKT could partly confound zero-insertion analyses, although diverse VJ usage argued against such confounding for most clonotypes. Because the same donors could not be followed over many years, the conclusions depended on cross-sectional statistical analysis. Fewer insertions were carried by abundant cord blood beta clonotypes, a similar but weaker trend appeared in young adult naive repertoires, and no such trend appeared in memory repertoires. Excess twin sharing in beta out-of-frame sequences was weaker because fewer shared sequences lowered the signal-to-noise ratio.

All donors were healthy Caucasians. The study also sequenced three unrelated non-twin adults: a male aged 18 to 29, a male aged 50 to 60 and a female aged 50 to 60. Miltenyi CD45RO+ enrichment and human naive T-cell isolation kits were used to isolate memory (CD45RO+) and naive T cells from PBMC. Libraries were made using 5' RACE. TCRdb records Illumina HiSeq 2000 as the sequencer. Template switching introduced a universal primer binding site; the final cDNA contained a unique molecular identifier, enabling accurate counting of TCR cDNA molecules. First-strand cDNA for TCR alpha and beta chains was synthesized from specific primers in the conserved constant-segment region. To control for contamination, every cDNA library carried two barcodes: a SMART-Mk sample barcode plus Illumina barcodes. TruSeq adapter sequences and Illumina sample barcodes were added in two successive PCR steps. TCR alpha and beta cDNA libraries were sequenced on the Illumina HiSeq platform with custom primers. In the original analysis: Unique molecular identifiers were extracted from raw reads with MiGEC, and CDR3 positions were determined with MiXCR. Recombination models were inferred per individual with the repgenHMM and IGoR tools using an EM algorithm. Shared clonotype analysis was performed with the tcR package in R, normalizing sharing by the product of cloneset sizes. Out-of-frame nonproductive sequences were analyzed to study raw recombination free of thymic and clonal selection effects. TCRdb reanalyzed the raw reads on its own, using fastp at Q25 for trimming and MiXCR for clone calling, and kept in-frame beta chains. Each CDR3 protein gets just one entry, which takes the most common genes and DNA from the rows behind it. The authors' filters were not applied to this entry. In all, the sample holds 350,000 or so distinct CDR3 sequences, and about 9% of those were seen once. Roughly 8.7% of the sample belongs to the ten largest clones.

The TCR comes from a woman in her forties or fifties in good health. Sequenced sample: naive T cells sorted from blood. What this sample's cell subset or site label stands for: cells isolated with a human naive T-cell isolation kit. The rearranged segments are TRBV10-3 and TRBJ2-7, with the D call perhaps TRBD1 or TRBD2, each one matching 5 bases. The CDR3 protein: CAISLTRDGEQYF. The bases read TGTGCCATCAGTCTAACCCGGGACGGCGAGCAGTACTTC.